This is a list of T cell receptor beta chains from one sample in a study of OX40 agonist ivuxolimab in advanced cancers. The data were produced by immunoSEQ multiplex PCR, yet TCRdb's version contains in-frame clones alone and is incomplete. The table lists about 50,000 clones, about 90% of them singletons. Source: CD4+ or CD8+ T cells sorted from blood, taken in a trial of the OX40 agonist ivuxolimab. Source of these receptors: an adult with an advanced solid tumor such as melanoma, head and neck, liver or kidney cancer. CDR3s include the opening cysteine and the closing phenylalanine or tryptophan. D genes are given only for firm matches. Size tells how often a clone was seen (once, few, many) or the class of an expanded clone, and some rows leave it out.

DNA: TGTGCCAGCAGTTACAGGGCCACCTACGAGCAGTACTTC; CDR3: CASSYRATYEQYF; size: -; V: TRBV6-6; J: TRBJ2-7; D: -; length: 13
DNA: TGTGCCAGCAGCTTGGGTAGGGCACTCCCCCAGGAGACCCAGTACTTC; CDR3: CASSLGRALPQETQYF; size: -; V: TRBV5-8; J: TRBJ2-5; D: -; length: 16
DNA: TGTGCCAGCTCACAGGGGGCCGGGGAGCTGTTTTTT; CDR3: CASSQGAGELFF; size: -; V: TRBV19; J: TRBJ2-2; D: TRBD1; length: 12
DNA: TGTGCCAGCAGAGGAACCCTCTACGAGCAGTACTTC; CDR3: CASRGTLYEQYF; size: -; V: TRBV28; J: TRBJ2-7; D: -; length: 12
DNA: TGTGCCAGCATGGGGGGTCGGGTGGGTCAGCCCCAGCATTTT; CDR3: CASMGGRVGQPQHF; size: once; V: TRBV6-1; J: TRBJ1-5; D: -; length: 14
DNA: TGTGCCACCAGCAGAGATCGATCGGTCAACTATGGCTACACCTTC; CDR3: CATSRDRSVNYGYTF; size: -; V: TRBV15; J: TRBJ1-2; D: -; length: 15
DNA: TGCGCCAGCAGCTTGCAGCCGGGAGGAGTAGATACGCAGTATTTT; CDR3: CASSLQPGGVDTQYF; size: -; V: TRBV5-1; J: TRBJ2-3; D: TRBD2; length: 15
DNA: TGCGCCAGCAGCTTGGGGGGACTTAGCACAGATACGCAGTATTTT; CDR3: CASSLGGLSTDTQYF; size: -; V: TRBV5-1; J: TRBJ2-3; D: -; length: 15
DNA: TGTGCCATCAGTGGGGCACTAGCTGACGGGACAGATACGCAGTATTTT; CDR3: CAISGALADGTDTQYF; size: -; V: TRBV10-3; J: TRBJ2-3; D: -; length: 16
DNA: TGCGCCAGCAGCCAAGATACGGGACAGGGAACCCCTAGCTCCTACGAGCAGTACTTC; CDR3: CASSQDTGQGTPSSYEQYF; size: -; V: TRBV4-1; J: TRBJ2-7; D: TRBD1; length: 19
DNA: TGTGCCAGCAGACAAGCAGGGGTCGGAGAGACCCAGTACTTC; CDR3: CASRQAGVGETQYF; size: -; V: TRBV2; J: TRBJ2-5; D: -; length: 14
DNA: TGTGCCAGGCTCCCAAGTAGGGGTACATATGGCTACACCTTC; CDR3: CARLPSRGTYGYTF; size: -; V: TRBV7-5; J: TRBJ1-2; D: -; length: 14
DNA: TGTGCCAGTAGTATCATCCCAGGGAAGGGTGAAGCTTTCTTT; CDR3: CASSIIPGKGEAFF; size: -; V: TRBV19; J: TRBJ1-1; D: -; length: 14
DNA: TGCGCCAGCAGCTTGTTGTCCGTACTCACAGATACGCAGTATTTT; CDR3: CASSLLSVLTDTQYF; size: -; V: TRBV5-1; J: TRBJ2-3; D: -; length: 15
DNA: TGTGCCAGCAGTTTTTCAGGTGGGGACTATGGCTACACCTTC; CDR3: CASSFSGGDYGYTF; size: once; V: TRBV27; J: TRBJ1-2; D: -; length: 14
DNA: TGTGCCAGCAGTGGGACAGGGGATAATTCACCCCTCCACTTT; CDR3: CASSGTGDNSPLHF; size: once; V: TRBV6-1; J: TRBJ1-6; D: TRBD1; length: 14
DNA: TGTGCCAGCAGCTTAAAGGGCGGACAGGGGGCGCAGCCGTTCTTC; CDR3: CASSLKGGQGAQPFF; size: -; V: TRBV7-2; J: TRBJ2-1; D: TRBD1; length: 15
DNA: TGTGCCTGGACTTTAGGGGGGGCCCAGCCCCAGCATTTT; CDR3: CAWTLGGAQPQHF; size: -; V: TRBV30; J: TRBJ1-5; D: -; length: 13
DNA: TGTGCCAGCAGCTTAGTACGGACCTACGAGCAGTACTTC; CDR3: CASSLVRTYEQYF; size: -; V: TRBV11-2; J: TRBJ2-7; D: -; length: 13
DNA: TGTGCCAGCAGCTTAGGTGTCGGGTGGGGGGCCAACGTCCTGACTTTC; CDR3: CASSLGVGWGANVLTF; size: -; V: TRBV11-2; J: TRBJ2-6; D: -; length: 16
DNA: TGTGCCAGCAGGCGGGGGAGGAGGCGAACAGCGAACACCGGGGAGCTGTTTTTT; CDR3: CASRRGRRRTANTGELFF; size: -; V: TRBV28; J: TRBJ2-2; D: TRBD2; length: 18
DNA: TGTGCCAGCAGCGTAATGGCGGGAGTTTTATACGAGCAGTACTTC; CDR3: CASSVMAGVLYEQYF; size: -; V: TRBV9; J: TRBJ2-7; D: TRBD2; length: 15
DNA: TGTGCCAGCAGCCCCTGGGGTAGCGGGAGCGGCCCAGATACGCAGTATTTT; CDR3: CASSPWGSGSGPDTQYF; size: -; V: TRBV9; J: TRBJ2-3; D: TRBD2; length: 17
DNA: TGTGCCAGCAGCTTAAACCCTAGCGGGAGCCTTTACGGGGAGCTGTTTTTT; CDR3: CASSLNPSGSLYGELFF; size: few; V: TRBV7-3; J: TRBJ2-2; D: TRBD2; length: 17
DNA: TGCGCCAGCAGCTTGGGGACAGGGGATACCTATGGCTACACCTTC; CDR3: CASSLGTGDTYGYTF; size: -; V: TRBV5-1; J: TRBJ1-2; D: TRBD1; length: 15
DNA: TGCGCCAGCAGCTTGGGTCAAGGGGGAGAGCAGTACTTC; CDR3: CASSLGQGGEQYF; size: -; V: TRBV5-1; J: TRBJ2-7; D: -; length: 13
DNA: TGTGCCAGCAGGGAAAGAGCCCCCACTGAAGCTTTCTTT; CDR3: CASRERAPTEAFF; size: once; V: TRBV6-1; J: TRBJ1-1; D: -; length: 13
DNA: TGTGCCAGCAGCTTAGATAAGGGATTAGGGCAGTATTTT; CDR3: CASSLDKGLGQYF; size: -; V: TRBV11-2; J: TRBJ2-3; D: -; length: 13